The 10 T cell receptor beta chains reported below all come from one sample, sequenced in a study of tissue T cells after allogeneic stem cell transplantation. As to time point: mouse harvest day 14 after allogeneic transplant. The graft held 10^6 splenic CD5+ T cells and 10^7 T-cell-depleted bone marrow cells. The protocol was immunoSEQ multiplex PCR, while the TCRdb copy is restricted to in-frame clones and leaves out a portion. Of approximately 5,200 clones listed, approximately 33% are singletons. The sample was skin. These receptors all come from a female BALB/c mouse given C57BL/6 T cells with graft-versus-host disease after an allogeneic hematopoietic cell transplant.

This clone is labeled medium-sized (0.01 to 0.1%). Gene labels here are mouse ones. The read ends 1 residue shy of where the CDR3 ends; the end is completed using the germline J gene. The rearrangement joins TRBV26 to TRBJ1-1; weak D call: TRBD1 (5 bases). This CDR3 spans 12 amino acids. Trimming left V 2 bases short and J 11 bases short, with 12 bases between. Germline V gene lookup returns CDR1 KGHPV and CDR2 FQNQEV (reference sequence). The CDR3 here is CASSLTGAGVFF. The covered CDR3 bases are TGTGCCAGCAGTCTGACCGGGGCAGGGGTCTTC.

This clone was found a few times. Any gene name here is a mouse gene name. The observed sequence ends 1 residue before the CDR3 terminus, with the missing tail filled in from the germline J gene. J is TRBJ2-5 and V is TRBV26, with D unclear. V was clipped by 2 bases and J by 5 bases, with 5 bases between them. The CDR3 length is 12 residues. CDR1 is KGHPV and CDR2 is FQNQEV in the germline V gene (reference sequence). The CDR3 here is CASSLMGDTQYF. Partial CDR3 DNA: TGTGCCAGCAGTCTGATGGGAGACACCCAGTAC.

Notes on this clone: Germline and genes here are mouse. The CDR3 end falls 1 residue outside the read, so it is completed with the germline J gene. The chain is built from TRBV3 and TRBJ2-7; 9 bases map to TRBD2. V shed 0 bases, J shed 7 bases, and the junction held 4 bases outside the gene matches. The CDR3 covers 14 residues. Per the germline V gene, CDR1 is SNHLY and CDR2 is FYNGKV (reference sequence). The part of the CDR3 DNA that was read is TGTGCCAGCAGCTTAGCTGGGGGGGCGCGAGAACAGTAC. It is translated as CASSLAGGAREQY. The entire CDR3 sequence reads CASSLAGGAREQYF.

This clone was seen a few times. The gene names given are mouse names. The CDR3 end falls 1 residue outside the read, so it is completed with the germline J gene. V usage is TRBV12-1 and J usage is TRBJ2-3; possibly TRBD2 for D (6 bases). From germline, CDR1 is SGHSN and CDR2 HYEKVE. Trimming stripped 2 bases from V and 2 bases from J, with 10 bases between. The CDR3 has 14 residues. CDR3 in amino acids: CASSPRDFAETLYF. The part of the CDR3 DNA that was read is TGTGCCAGCTCTCCCCGGGACTTTGCAGAAACGCTGTAT.

About this clone: Genes and germline come from the mouse. The read terminates 1 residue ahead of where the CDR3 ends, so the germline J gene completes it. The chain has TRBV29 and TRBJ2-1, with D hard to call. The germline CDR1 and CDR2 sequences are MSHET and SYDVDS. V was cut by 4 bases and J by 9 bases, with 10 bases left in between. This CDR3 region has 12 residues. The sequenced part of the CDR3 DNA is TGTGCTAGCAGTTCACCGGGATTTGAGCAGTTC. Its translation is CASSSPGFEQF. The whole CDR3 is CASSSPGFEQFF.

About this clone: These gene names are mouse names. With the read ending 1 residue before the CDR3 end, the germline J gene is used to fill in that end. This chain uses TRBV31 with TRBJ2-1, with 8 nucleotides matching TRBD2. This CDR3 has 14 amino acids. Germline CDR1 GKSSPN, CDR2 SITVG. V was pared by 1 base and J by 7 bases, with 6 bases of the junction left unmatched. The DNA read from the CDR3 is TGTGCCTGGAGTCGGGGGGGGCGCGGGGCTGAGCAGTTC. Translation: CAWSRGGRGAEQF. The whole CDR3 sequence is CAWSRGGRGAEQFF.

A remark on this clone: This may be a read error: a much more frequent sequence differs by one nucleotide. The listed genes are named as in mouse. The read gets to within 1 residue of the CDR3 end, and the germline J gene fills in the rest. This chain joins TRBV26 and TRBJ1-3; no firm D call. The CDR3 extends over 13 amino acids. The ends were cut back, 4 bases at V and 0 bases at J, with 4 bases in the middle. Germline V lookup: CDR1 KGHPV, CDR2 FQNQEV (reference sequence). The CDR3 is CASSHDSGNTLYF. The sequenced CDR3 bases are TGTGCCAGCAGTCACGATTCTGGAAATACGCTCTAT.

In the case of this clone: Germline and genes here are mouse. The CDR3 goes on 1 residue after the read ends, and that part is filled in from the germline J gene. The V call is TRBV12-2, the J call TRBJ2-3, with a possible D match to TRBD2 (5 bases). The CDR3 length is 15 residues. Trimming cost V 0 bases and J 0 bases, with 9 bases left between them. Germline CDR1 and CDR2: SGHLS and HYDKME. The CDR3 DNA, read in part, is TGTGCCAGCTCTCTCGTGGGGAGGAGTGCAGAAACGCTGTAT. Protein product: CASSLVGRSAETLY. The whole CDR3 is CASSLVGRSAETLYF.

In its sample, this clone ranks as medium-sized. All gene names here are mouse names. The CDR3 extends 1 residue past the end of the read, so its final part is completed from the germline J gene. The gene calls are TRBV16 and TRBJ2-4; 9 bases agree with TRBD2. The V and J ends lost 5 bases and 2 bases, in that order; junction bases with no gene match: 2. The CDR3 totals 14 residues. CDR1 is SGHSA, CDR2 FRNQAP, per germline. The CDR3 DNA, read in part, is TGTGCAAGCAGCCGACTGGGGGATCAAAACACCTTGTAC. Encoded protein: CASSRLGDQNTLY. The entire CDR3 sequence reads CASSRLGDQNTLYF.

For this clone: These gene names are mouse names. The read is 1 residue too short to cover the CDR3 end, so that end is filled in from the germline J gene. V is TRBV26 and J is TRBJ2-4; the D is unclear. This CDR3 contains 14 residues. With 2 bases removed from V and 3 bases from J, the gap between germline ends came to 9 bases. From germline, CDR1 is KGHPV and CDR2 FQNQEV (reference sequence). The CDR3 bases that were read are TGTGCCAGCAGTCTGGTTGGGCTCCAAAACACCTTGTAC. Translating it yields CASSLVGLQNTLY. The full CDR3 protein reads CASSLVGLQNTLYF.